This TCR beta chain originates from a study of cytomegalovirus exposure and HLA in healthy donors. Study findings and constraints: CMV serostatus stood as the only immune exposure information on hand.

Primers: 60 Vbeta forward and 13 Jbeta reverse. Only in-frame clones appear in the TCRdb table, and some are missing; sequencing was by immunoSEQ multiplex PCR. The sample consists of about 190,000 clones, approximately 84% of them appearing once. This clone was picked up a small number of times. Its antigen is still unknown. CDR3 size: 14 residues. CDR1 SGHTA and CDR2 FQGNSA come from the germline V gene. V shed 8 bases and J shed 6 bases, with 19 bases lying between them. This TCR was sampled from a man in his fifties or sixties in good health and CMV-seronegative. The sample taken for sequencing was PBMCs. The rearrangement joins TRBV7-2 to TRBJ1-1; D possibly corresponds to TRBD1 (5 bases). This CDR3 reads CASALGRVLPEAFF. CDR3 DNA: TGTGCCAGCGCCTTAGGCAGGGTTTTGCCTGAAGCTTTCTTT.